This TCR beta chain appears in the sequencing data of a study of response to subunit inactivated influenza vaccine. Whole-study results and caveats: Each seasonal influenza vaccination recruits few new T cells, the authors suggested.

TCRdb passed the RT-PCR reads through MiXCR, listing each CDR3 protein once. The sample holds some 500,000 distinct CDR3 sequences, about 15% seen once. There are a few counts of this clonotype. Its antigen is as yet unknown. This CDR3 is 18 amino acids long. The junction had 6 bases not matched to a gene; V was cut back by 0 bases and J by 7 bases. Germline V gene sequence: CDR1 LGHDT, CDR2 YNNKEL (reference sequence). This specimen was CD4+ T cells sorted from PBMCs, taken around 25 months after vaccination. This receptor was taken from a man in his fifties or sixties who received an inactivated influenza vaccine. The rearrangement joins TRBV3-1 to TRBJ2-1; 16 nucleotides line up with TRBD2. The CDR3 reads CASSQEGLAGGLSNEQFF. The CDR3 coding sequence is TGTGCCAGCAGCCAAGAGGGACTAGCGGGAGGGCTTTCAAATGAGCAGTTCTTC.